A selection of T cell receptor beta chains follows, all from one sample in a study of beta chain features in type 1 diabetes. TCRdb keeps only in-frame clones here, not all; method: immunoSEQ multiplex PCR. Of some 270,000 clones listed, approximately 10% were seen once; the top ten hold 0.017%. Material for sequencing was naive CD4+ T cells from blood. These receptors came from a young man with type 1 diabetes. Both conserved end residues are part of each CDR3. The order of the fields is V gene, clone size, J gene, D gene, CDR3 DNA, CDR3 protein. D genes are given only for firm matches. Size values are once, few and many counts, or a class for expanded clones, and some rows have none.

>TRBV9|-|TRBJ1-3|-
TGTGCCAGCAACCTCGCACCGAGCTCTGGAAACACCATATATTTT
CASNLAPSSGNTIYF
>TRBV2|-|TRBJ2-2|-
TGTGCCAGCAGTGGGGCCCAACCACACACCGGGGAGCTGTTTTTT
CASSGAQPHTGELFF
>TRBV7-9|-|TRBJ2-3|-
TGTGCCAGCAGCAACCCGACAGGCCGAAACACAGATACGCAGTATTTT
CASSNPTGRNTDTQYF
>TRBV6-5|-|TRBJ1-2|TRBD1
TGTGCCAGCAGTTACTCGGGACAGGGGGGCTATGGCTACACCTTC
CASSYSGQGGYGYTF
>TRBV28|-|TRBJ2-1|TRBD1
TGTGCCAGCAGTCTCGGGACAGAGTACAATGAGCAGTTCTTC
CASSLGTEYNEQFF
>TRBV10-3|-|TRBJ1-1|TRBD1
TGTGCCATCAGTGAGTCGAGGGACAGTGAAGCTTTCTTT
CAISESRDSEAFF
>TRBV11-1|-|TRBJ2-7|-
TGTGCCAGCAGCCTTGCTTCCGGACTATACGAGCAGTACTTC
CASSLASGLYEQYF
>TRBV11-3|-|TRBJ2-1|TRBD2
TGTGCCAGCAGCTCCCGCGGGGGACTATCCTACAATGAGCAGTTCTTC
CASSSRGGLSYNEQFF
>TRBV7-3|few|TRBJ1-1|-
TGTGCCAGCAGCTTAACATCGGACACGAACACTGAAGCTTTCTTT
CASSLTSDTNTEAFF
>TRBV5-4|-|TRBJ1-4|TRBD1
TGTGCCAGCAGCCAAGAATGGGACAGCCTTAATGAAAAACTGTTTTTT
CASSQEWDSLNEKLFF
>TRBV5-6|few|TRBJ2-3|TRBD1
TGTGCCAGCACCCTGGGACAGGGCACAGATACGCAGTATTTT
CASTLGQGTDTQYF
>TRBV9|few|TRBJ2-5|-
TGTGCCAGCAGCGTAGCGAGCGGGCATCAAGAGACCCAGTACTTC
CASSVASGHQETQYF
>TRBV5-1|few|TRBJ2-5|TRBD1
TGCGCCAGCAGCTTAGCACAGGGGGGAGAGGAGACCCAGTACTTC
CASSLAQGGEETQYF
>TRBV7-2|few|TRBJ2-5|-
TGTGCCAGCAACCCCAGCGGGCAGCAAGAGACCCAGTACTTC
CASNPSGQQETQYF
>TRBV29-1|few|TRBJ2-1|-
TGCAGCGTTGACGGGGTCAGCTCCTACAATGAGCAGTTCTTC
CSVDGVSSYNEQFF